Only a few counts were recorded for the clone carrying this T cell receptor (beta chain). Its target is unknown. The investigators reverse transcribed all of the isolated RNA, so they sequenced expressed TCRB transcripts. Clones were sequenced by immunoSEQ multiplex PCR, and TCRdb holds only the in-frame ones, with some missing. The data contain some 410,000 clones, about an eighth of them singletons. This sample was taken from a study of beta chain features in type 1 diabetes. Findings and caveats of the study: There was a possibility that cDNA sequencing over-represented cells with high TCR expression.

Trimming shortened V by 4 bases and J by 3 bases, and 16 bases separated the two germline ends. In germline, CDR1 is GTSNPN, CDR2 SVGIG (reference sequence). CDR3 size: 15 residues. The chain combines TRBV30 with TRBJ1-5; TRBD1 is a possible D gene (5 bases). This TCR derives from a woman in her late teens or twenties in good health. Source material: naive CD4+ T cells from blood. In DNA, the CDR3 is TGTGCCTGGACAGGGAATTTCGGATTCAATCAGCCCCAGCATTTT. Translated, it gives CAWTGNFGFNQPQHF.